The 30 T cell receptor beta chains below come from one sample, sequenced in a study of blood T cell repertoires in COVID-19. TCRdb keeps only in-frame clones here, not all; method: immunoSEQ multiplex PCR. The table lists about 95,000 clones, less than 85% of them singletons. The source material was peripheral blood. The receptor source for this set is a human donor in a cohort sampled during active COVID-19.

The CDR3 loop is CASSLIGQGFQPQHF. The CDR3 DNA reads as TGTGCCAGCAGTTTAATCGGACAGGGGTTTCAGCCCCAGCATTTT. V gene TRBV27 combines with J gene TRBJ1-5; 9 bases match TRBD1. The V gene end was trimmed by 2 bases and the J gene end by 6 bases; junction bases not matched to a gene: 5. The CDR3 loop spans 15 amino acids. Germline CDR1 is MNHEY and CDR2 is SMNVEV (reference sequence).

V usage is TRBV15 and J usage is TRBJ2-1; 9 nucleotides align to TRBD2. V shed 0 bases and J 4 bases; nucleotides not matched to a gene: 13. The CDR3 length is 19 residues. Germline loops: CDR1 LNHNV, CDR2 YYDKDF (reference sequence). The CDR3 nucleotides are TGTGCCACCAGCAGAGACCGGGGTGGTAGCGGGAGTGCTTACAATGAGCAGTTCTTC. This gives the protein CATSRDRGGSGSAYNEQFF.

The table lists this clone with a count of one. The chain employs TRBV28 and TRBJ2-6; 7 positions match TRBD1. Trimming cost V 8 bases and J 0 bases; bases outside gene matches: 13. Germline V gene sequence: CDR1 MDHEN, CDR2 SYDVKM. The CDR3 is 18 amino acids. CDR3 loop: CASASQGTLFSGANVLTF. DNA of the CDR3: TGTGCCAGCGCTTCACAGGGGACCCTATTCTCTGGGGCCAACGTCCTGACTTTC.

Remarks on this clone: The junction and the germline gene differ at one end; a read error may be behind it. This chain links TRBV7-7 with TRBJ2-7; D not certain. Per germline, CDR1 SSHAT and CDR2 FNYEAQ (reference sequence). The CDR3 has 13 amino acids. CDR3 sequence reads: CASSLASVGEQYF. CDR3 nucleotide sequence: TGTGCTAGCAGCTTAGCTTCGGTCGGCGAGCAGTACTTC.

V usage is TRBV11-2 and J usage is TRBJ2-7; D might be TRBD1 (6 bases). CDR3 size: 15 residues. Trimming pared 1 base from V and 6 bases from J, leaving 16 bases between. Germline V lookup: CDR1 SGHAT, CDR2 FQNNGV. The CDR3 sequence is CASSLGWQGRVEQYF. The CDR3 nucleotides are TGTGCCAGCAGCTTAGGCTGGCAGGGGCGAGTCGAGCAGTACTTC. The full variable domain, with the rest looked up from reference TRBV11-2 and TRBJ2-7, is EAGVAQSPRYKIIEKRQSVAFWCNPISGHATLYWYQQILGQGPKLLIQFQNNGVVDDSQLPKDRFSAERLKGVDSTLKIQPAKLEDSAVYLCASSLGWQGRVEQYFGPGTRLTVT.

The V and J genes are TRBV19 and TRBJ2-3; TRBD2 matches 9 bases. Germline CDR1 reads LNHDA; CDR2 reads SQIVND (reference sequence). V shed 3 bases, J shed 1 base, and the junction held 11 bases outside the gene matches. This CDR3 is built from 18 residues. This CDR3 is CASSIHLTLAGGTDTQYF. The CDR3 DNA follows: TGTGCCAGTAGTATTCACCTTACATTAGCGGGAGGCACAGATACGCAGTATTTT. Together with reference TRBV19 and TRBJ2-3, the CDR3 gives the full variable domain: DGGITQSPKYLFRKEGQNVTLSCEQNLNHDAMYWYRQDPGQGLRLIYYSQIVNDFQKGDIAEGYSVSREKKESFPLTVTSAQKNPTAFYLCASSIHLTLAGGTDTQYFGPGTRLTVL.

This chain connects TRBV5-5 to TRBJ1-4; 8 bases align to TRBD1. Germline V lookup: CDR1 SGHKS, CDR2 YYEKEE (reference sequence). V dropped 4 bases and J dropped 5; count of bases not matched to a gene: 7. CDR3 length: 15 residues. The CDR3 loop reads CASSLGQGGNEKLFF. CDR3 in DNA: TGTGCCAGCAGCCTAGGACAGGGTGGGAATGAAAAACTGTTTTTT.

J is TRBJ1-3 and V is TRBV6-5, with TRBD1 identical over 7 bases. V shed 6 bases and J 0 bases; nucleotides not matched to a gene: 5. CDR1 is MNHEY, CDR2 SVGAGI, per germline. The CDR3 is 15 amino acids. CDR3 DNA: TGTGCCAGCAGATCCGAGGGGGCCTCTGGAAACACCATATATTTT. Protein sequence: CASRSEGASGNTIYF.

The CDR3 spells CASSATGSGYGYTF. The CDR3 DNA reads as TGTGCCAGCAGCGCAACAGGGTCGGGTTATGGCTACACCTTC. The V gene is TRBV9, the J gene TRBJ1-2; D is possibly TRBD1 (6 bases). The CDR3 sequence is 14 residues long. The V and J ends lost 3 bases and 5 bases respectively, with 14 bases between them. CDR1 is SGDLS and CDR2 is YYNGEE in the germline V gene. The variable domain in full, with the rest retrieved from reference TRBV9 and TRBJ1-2, is DSGVTQTPKHLITATGQRVTLRCSPRSGDLSVYWYQQSLDQGLQFLIQYYNGEERAKGNILERFSAQQFPDLHSELNLSSLELGDSALYFCASSATGSGYGYTFGSGTRLTVV.

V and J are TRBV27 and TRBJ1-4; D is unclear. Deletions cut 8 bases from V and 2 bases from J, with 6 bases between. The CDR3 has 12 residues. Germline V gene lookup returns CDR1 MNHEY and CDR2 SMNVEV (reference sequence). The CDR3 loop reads CASGATNEKLFF. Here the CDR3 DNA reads TGTGCCAGCGGAGCCACTAATGAAAAACTGTTTTTT.

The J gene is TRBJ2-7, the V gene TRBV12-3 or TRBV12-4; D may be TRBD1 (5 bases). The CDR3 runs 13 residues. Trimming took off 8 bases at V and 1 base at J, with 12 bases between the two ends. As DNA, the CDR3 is TGTGCCAGCGGCGCTAGGGGTTCCTACGAGCAGTACTTC. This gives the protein CASGARGSYEQYF.

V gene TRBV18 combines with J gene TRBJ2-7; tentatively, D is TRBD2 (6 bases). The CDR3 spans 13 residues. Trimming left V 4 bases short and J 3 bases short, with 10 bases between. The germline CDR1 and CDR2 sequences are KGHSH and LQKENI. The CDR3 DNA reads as TGTGCCAGCTCACTTAACGGGGGCTACGAGCAGTACTTC. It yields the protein CASSLNGGYEQYF.

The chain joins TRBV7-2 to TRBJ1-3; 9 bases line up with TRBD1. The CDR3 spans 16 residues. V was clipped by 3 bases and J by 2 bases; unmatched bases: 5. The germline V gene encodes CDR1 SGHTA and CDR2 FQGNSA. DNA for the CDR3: TGTGCCAGCAGCTTCGTAGACAGGGGGACTGGAAACACCATATATTTT. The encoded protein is CASSFVDRGTGNTIYF. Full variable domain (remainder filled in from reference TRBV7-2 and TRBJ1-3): GAGVSQSPSNKVTEKGKDVELRCDPISGHTALYWYRQSLGQGLEFLIYFQGNSAPDKSGLPSDRFSAERTGGSVSTLTIQRTQQEDSAVYLCASSFVDRGTGNTIYFGEGSWLTVV.

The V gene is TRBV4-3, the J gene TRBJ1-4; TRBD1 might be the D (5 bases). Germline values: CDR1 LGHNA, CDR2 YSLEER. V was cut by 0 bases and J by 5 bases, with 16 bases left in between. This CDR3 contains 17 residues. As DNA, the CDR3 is TGCGCCAGCAGCCAAGAACCTGGGCAGGGCCGAAATGAAAAACTGTTTTTT. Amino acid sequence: CASSQEPGQGRNEKLFF.

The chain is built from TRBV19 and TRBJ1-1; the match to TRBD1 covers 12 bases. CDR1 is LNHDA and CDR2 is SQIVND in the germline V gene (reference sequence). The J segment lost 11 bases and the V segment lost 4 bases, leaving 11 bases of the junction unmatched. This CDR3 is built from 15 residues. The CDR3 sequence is CASSKGTGGLSWAFF. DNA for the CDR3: TGTGCCAGTAGTAAAGGGACAGGGGGCCTCTCTTGGGCTTTCTTT.

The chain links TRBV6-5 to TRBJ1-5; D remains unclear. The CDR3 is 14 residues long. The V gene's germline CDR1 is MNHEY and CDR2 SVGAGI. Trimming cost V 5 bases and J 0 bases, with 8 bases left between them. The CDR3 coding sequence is TGTGCCAGCAGTCGACTTGATAGCAATCAGCCCCAGCATTTT. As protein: CASSRLDSNQPQHF.

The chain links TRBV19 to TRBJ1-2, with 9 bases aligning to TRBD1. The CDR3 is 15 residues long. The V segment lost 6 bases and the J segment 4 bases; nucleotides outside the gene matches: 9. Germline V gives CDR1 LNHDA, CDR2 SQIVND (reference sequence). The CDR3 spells CASSEGTGRTYGYTF. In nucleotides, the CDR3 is TGTGCCAGTAGCGAAGGGACAGGGAGAACCTATGGCTACACCTTC.

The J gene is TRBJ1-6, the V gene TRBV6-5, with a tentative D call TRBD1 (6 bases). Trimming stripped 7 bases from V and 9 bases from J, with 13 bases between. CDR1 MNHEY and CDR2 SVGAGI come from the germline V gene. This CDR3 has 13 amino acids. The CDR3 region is CASTSIRGSPLHF. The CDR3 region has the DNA TGTGCCAGCACCAGCATCAGGGGTTCACCCCTCCACTTT.

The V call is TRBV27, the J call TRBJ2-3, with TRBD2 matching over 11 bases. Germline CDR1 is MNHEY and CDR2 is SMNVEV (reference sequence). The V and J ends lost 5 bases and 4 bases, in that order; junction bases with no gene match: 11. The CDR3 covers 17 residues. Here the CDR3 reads CASSPILSGREADTQYF. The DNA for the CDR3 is TGTGCCAGCAGTCCCATCCTTAGCGGGAGGGAAGCAGATACGCAGTATTTT.

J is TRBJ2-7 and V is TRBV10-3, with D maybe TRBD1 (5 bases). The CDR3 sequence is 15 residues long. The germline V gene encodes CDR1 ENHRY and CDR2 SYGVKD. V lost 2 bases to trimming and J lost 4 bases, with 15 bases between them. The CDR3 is CAISEAVGLSYEQYF. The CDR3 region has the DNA TGTGCCATCAGTGAGGCGGTGGGGCTGTCTTACGAGCAGTACTTC.

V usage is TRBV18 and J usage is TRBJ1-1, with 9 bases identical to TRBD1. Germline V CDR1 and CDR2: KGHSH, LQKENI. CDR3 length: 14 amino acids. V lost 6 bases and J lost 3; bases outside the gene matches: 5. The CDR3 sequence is CASSVGTGYTEAFF. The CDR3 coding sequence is TGTGCCAGCTCTGTCGGGACAGGGTACACTGAAGCTTTCTTT.

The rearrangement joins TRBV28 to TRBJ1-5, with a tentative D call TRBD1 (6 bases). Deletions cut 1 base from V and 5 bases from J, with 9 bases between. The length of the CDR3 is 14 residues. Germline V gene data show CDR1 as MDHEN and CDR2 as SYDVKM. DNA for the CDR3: TGTGCCAGCAGTTTATCACAGGGCTATCAGCCCCAGCATTTT. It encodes CASSLSQGYQPQHF. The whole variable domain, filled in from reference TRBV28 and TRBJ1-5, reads DVKVTQSSRYLVKRTGEKVFLECVQDMDHENMFWYRQDPGLGLRLIYFSYDVKMKEKGDIPEGYSVSREKKERFSLILESASTNQTSMYLCASSLSQGYQPQHFGDGTRLSIL.

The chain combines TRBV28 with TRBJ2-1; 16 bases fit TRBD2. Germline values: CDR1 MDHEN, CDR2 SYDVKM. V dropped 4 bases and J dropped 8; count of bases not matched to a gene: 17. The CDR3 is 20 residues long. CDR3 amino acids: CASSSLLIPGLAGGKDEQFF. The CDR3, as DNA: TGTGCCAGCAGTTCCCTATTGATTCCGGGACTAGCGGGAGGGAAGGATGAGCAGTTCTTC.

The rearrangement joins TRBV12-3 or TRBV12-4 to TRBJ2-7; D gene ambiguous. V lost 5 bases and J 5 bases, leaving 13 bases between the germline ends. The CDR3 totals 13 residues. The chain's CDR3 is CASSIERSNEQYF. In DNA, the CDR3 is TGTGCCAGCAGTATTGAGAGGAGCAACGAGCAGTACTTC.

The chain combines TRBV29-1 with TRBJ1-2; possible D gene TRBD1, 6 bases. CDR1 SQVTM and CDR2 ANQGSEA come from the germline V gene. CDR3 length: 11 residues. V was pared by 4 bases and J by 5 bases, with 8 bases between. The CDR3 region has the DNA TGCAGCGTTGTAAGGGGGTATGGCTACACCTTC. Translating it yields CSVVRGYGYTF.

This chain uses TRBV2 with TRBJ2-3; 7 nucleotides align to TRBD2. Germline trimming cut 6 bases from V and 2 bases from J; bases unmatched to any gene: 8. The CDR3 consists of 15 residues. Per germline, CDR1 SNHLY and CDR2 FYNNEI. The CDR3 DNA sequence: TGTGCCAGCAGATCGACTAGCTTATACACAGATACGCAGTATTTT. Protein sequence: CASRSTSLYTDTQYF.

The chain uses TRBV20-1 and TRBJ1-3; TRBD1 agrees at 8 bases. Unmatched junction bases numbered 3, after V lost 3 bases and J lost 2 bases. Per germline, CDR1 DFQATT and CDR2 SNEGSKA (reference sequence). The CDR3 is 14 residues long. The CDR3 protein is CSASGTGTGNTIYF. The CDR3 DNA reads TGCAGTGCTAGTGGGACAGGTACTGGAAACACCATATATTTT.

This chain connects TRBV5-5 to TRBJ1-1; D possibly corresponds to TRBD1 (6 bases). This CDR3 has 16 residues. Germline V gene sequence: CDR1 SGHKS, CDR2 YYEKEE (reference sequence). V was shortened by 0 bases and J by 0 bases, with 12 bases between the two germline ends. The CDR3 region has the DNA TGTGCCAGCAGCTTGGTGGCAGGGGCCATGAACACTGAAGCTTTCTTT. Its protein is CASSLVAGAMNTEAFF.

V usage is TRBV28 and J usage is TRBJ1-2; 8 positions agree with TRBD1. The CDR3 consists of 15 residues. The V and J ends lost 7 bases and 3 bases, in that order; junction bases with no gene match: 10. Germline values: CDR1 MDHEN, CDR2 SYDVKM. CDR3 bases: TGTGCCAGCAACGGCCCAACAGGGGGAGACTATGGCTACACCTTC. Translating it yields CASNGPTGGDYGYTF.

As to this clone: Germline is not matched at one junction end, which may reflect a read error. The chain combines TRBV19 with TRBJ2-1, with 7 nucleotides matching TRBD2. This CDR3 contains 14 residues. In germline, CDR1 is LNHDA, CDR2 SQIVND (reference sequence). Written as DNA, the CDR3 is TGTGCTAGTACCAAGCGGGGTTCCTACAATGAGCAGTTCTTC. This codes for CASTKRGSYNEQFF.